These 14 T cell receptor beta chains came from one sample sequenced in a study of T cells in narcolepsy. Some clones are missing from TCRdb's copy, which holds only in-frame ones; the method was immunoSEQ multiplex PCR. The sample lists about 32,000 clones; 80% to 85% were seen once. Sample: memory (CD45RA-) CD4+ T cells from blood. The receptors derive from a human donor in good health.

This chain joins TRBV6-5 and TRBJ1-3; D gene uncertain. Per germline, CDR1 MNHEY and CDR2 SVGAGI. Trimming pared 8 bases from V and 3 bases from J, leaving 11 bases between. The CDR3 is made up of 13 amino acids. CDR3 in amino acids: CASAGTVGNTIYF. DNA of the CDR3: TGTGCCAGCGCCGGCACAGTTGGAAACACCATATATTTT.

V and J are TRBV5-1 and TRBJ1-2, with D perhaps matching TRBD1 (5 bases). V shed 0 bases and J shed 8 bases, with 17 bases lying between them. The CDR3 length is 15 residues. Germline CDR1 and CDR2: SGHRS and YFSETQ. CDR3 bases: TGCGCCAGCAGCTTGGGTCCGCAGGGCCTGACCGGCTACACCTTC. Its protein product is CASSLGPQGLTGYTF.

This clone was observed once. V and J are TRBV28 and TRBJ1-1; D not certain. The V gene's germline CDR1 is MDHEN and CDR2 SYDVKM. The CDR3 sequence is 15 residues long. Trimming left V 0 bases short and J 7 bases short, with 15 bases between. The CDR3 nucleotides read TGTGCCAGCAGTTTATGGAGGAGGCAAAACTATGAAGCTTTCTTT. It translates to CASSLWRRQNYEAFF.

This clone was observed a single time. The CDR3 loop reads CASSQDWRKTQYF. CDR3 in DNA: TGTGCCAGCAGCCAAGATTGGCGGAAGACCCAGTACTTC. The chain links TRBV14 to TRBJ2-5; D ambiguous. Germline CDR1 is SGHDN and CDR2 is FVKESK. The germline V and J ends were trimmed by 0 bases and 6 bases, with 8 bases remaining between them. The CDR3 totals 13 residues.

The rearrangement joins TRBV14 to TRBJ2-1; 13 nucleotides line up with TRBD2. V was pared by 0 bases and J by 7 bases, with 0 bases of the junction left unmatched. The length of the CDR3 is 15 residues. CDR1 and CDR2 (germline): SGHDN, FVKESK. The chain's CDR3 is CASSQELAGGNEQFF. The CDR3 DNA sequence: TGTGCCAGCAGCCAAGAACTAGCGGGGGGGAATGAGCAGTTCTTC.

The V gene is TRBV6-1, the J gene TRBJ1-6, with D possibly TRBD1 on 6 matching bases. CDR1 and CDR2 (germline): MNHNS, SASEGT. The CDR3 contains 15 residues. Trimming pared 0 bases from V and 5 bases from J, leaving 8 bases between. The CDR3: CASSEARQDNSPLHF. As DNA, the CDR3 is TGTGCCAGCAGTGAAGCCCGACAGGATAATTCACCCCTCCACTTT.

This chain uses TRBV15 with TRBJ1-5; 9 bases fit TRBD1. The V segment lost 0 bases and the J segment 6 bases; nucleotides outside the gene matches: 6. CDR1 is LNHNV, CDR2 YYDKDF, per germline (reference sequence). There are 16 residues in the CDR3. The CDR3 region is CATSRDLGQGIQPQHF. CDR3 nucleotides: TGTGCCACCAGCAGAGATCTTGGACAGGGGATTCAGCCCCAGCATTTT.

V gene TRBV6-5 combines with J gene TRBJ1-3; maybe TRBD1 (5 bases). CDR3 size: 14 residues. V was shortened by 8 bases and J by 0 bases, with 11 bases between the two germline ends. Germline V gene data show CDR1 as MNHEY and CDR2 as SVGAGI. The CDR3 region is CASFGGSSGNTIYF. CDR3 DNA: TGTGCCAGCTTCGGGGGGTCCTCTGGAAACACCATATATTTT.

The chain is built from TRBV27 and TRBJ1-1, with D perhaps matching TRBD1 (6 bases). CDR3 length: 13 residues. Trimming took off 5 bases at V and 6 bases at J, with 13 bases between the two ends. Germline V lookup: CDR1 MNHEY, CDR2 SMNVEV (reference sequence). In nucleotides, the CDR3 is TGTGCCAGCAGTACATACAGGGAAGCTGAAGCTTTCTTT. This sequence encodes CASSTYREAEAFF.

This chain joins TRBV6-6 and TRBJ1-5; possible D gene TRBD1, 6 bases. The length of the CDR3 is 14 residues. V dropped 10 bases and J dropped 1 base, with 14 bases sitting between them. Germline V gene sequence: CDR1 MNHNY, CDR2 SVGAGI (reference sequence). The CDR3: CATAAGASNQPQHF. In nucleotides, the CDR3 is TGTGCCACTGCCGCAGGGGCAAGCAATCAGCCCCAGCATTTT.

The chain combines TRBV29-1 with TRBJ1-2; D not certain. The germline CDR1 and CDR2 sequences are SQVTM and ANQGSEA. V was shortened by 6 bases and J by 3 bases, with 14 bases between the two germline ends. The CDR3 covers 13 residues. The CDR3 here is CSVGRNLDYGYTF. The DNA for the CDR3 is TGCAGCGTGGGAAGGAACCTTGACTATGGCTACACCTTC. Using reference TRBV29-1 and TRBJ1-2 for the parts outside the CDR3, the full variable domain is SAVISQKPSRDICQRGTSLTIQCQVDSQVTMMFWYRQQPGQSLTLIATANQGSEATYESGFVIDKFPISRPNLTFSTLTVSNMSPEDSSIYLCSVGRNLDYGYTFGSGTRLTVV.

This chain connects TRBV2 to TRBJ1-5; no firm D call. In germline, CDR1 is SNHLY, CDR2 FYNNEI. CDR3 length: 12 amino acids. Trimming took off 3 bases at V and 1 base at J, with 1 base between the two ends. CDR3 amino acids: CASSDSNQPQHF. The CDR3 nucleotides read TGTGCCAGCAGTGACAGCAATCAGCCCCAGCATTTT.

The chain uses TRBV7-9 and TRBJ1-1; D ambiguous. CDR1 and CDR2 from the germline V gene are SEHNR and FQNEAQ (reference sequence). CDR3 length: 13 amino acids. Trimming stripped 5 bases from V and 0 bases from J, with 7 bases between. The CDR3 region is CASSREMNTEAFF. CDR3 nucleotides: TGTGCCAGCAGCAGAGAGATGAACACTGAAGCTTTCTTT.

Worth noting for this clone: The same CDR3 is also encoded by other DNA sequences in this sample. The V call is TRBV7-9, the J call TRBJ1-2; the match to TRBD1 covers 9 bases. J lost 5 bases, V lost 5 bases, and 21 bases had no gene match. This CDR3 region has 19 residues. Germline V CDR1 and CDR2: SEHNR, FQNEAQ (reference sequence). CDR3 in amino acids: CASSTPLVDRGLFRYGYTF. The CDR3 region has the DNA TGTGCCAGCAGCACCCCTTTGGTGGACAGGGGTCTTTTCCGTTATGGCTACACCTTC. The variable domain in full, with the rest retrieved from reference TRBV7-9 and TRBJ1-2, is DTGVSQNPRHKITKRGQNVTFRCDPISEHNRLYWYRQTLGQGPEFLTYFQNEAQLEKSRLLSDRFSAERPKGSFSTLEIQRTEQGDSAMYLCASSTPLVDRGLFRYGYTFGSGTRLTVV.